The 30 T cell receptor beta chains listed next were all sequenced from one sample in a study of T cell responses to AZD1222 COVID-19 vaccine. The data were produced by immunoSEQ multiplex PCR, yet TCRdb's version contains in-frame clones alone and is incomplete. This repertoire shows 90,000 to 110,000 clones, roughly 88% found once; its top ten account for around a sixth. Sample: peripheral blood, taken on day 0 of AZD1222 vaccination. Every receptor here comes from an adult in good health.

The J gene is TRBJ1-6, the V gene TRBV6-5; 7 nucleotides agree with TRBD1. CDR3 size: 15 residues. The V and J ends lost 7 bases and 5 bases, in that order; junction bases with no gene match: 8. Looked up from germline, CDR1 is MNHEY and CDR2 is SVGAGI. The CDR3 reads CASNPGQMNNSPLHF. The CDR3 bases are TGTGCCAGCAACCCGGGACAGATGAATAATTCACCCCTCCACTTT.

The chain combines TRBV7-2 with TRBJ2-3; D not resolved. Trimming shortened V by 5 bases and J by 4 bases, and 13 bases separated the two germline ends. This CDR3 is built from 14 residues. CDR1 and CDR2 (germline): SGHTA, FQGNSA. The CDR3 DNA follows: TGTGCCAGCAGCCTAGACCAAGGTGCAGATACGCAGTATTTT. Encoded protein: CASSLDQGADTQYF.

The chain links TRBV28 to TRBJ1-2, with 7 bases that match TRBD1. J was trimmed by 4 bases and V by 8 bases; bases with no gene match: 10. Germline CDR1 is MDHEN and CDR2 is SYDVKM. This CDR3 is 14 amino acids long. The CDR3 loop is CASREGASIYGYTF. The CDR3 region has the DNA TGTGCCAGCCGCGAGGGGGCCTCGATCTATGGCTACACCTTC.

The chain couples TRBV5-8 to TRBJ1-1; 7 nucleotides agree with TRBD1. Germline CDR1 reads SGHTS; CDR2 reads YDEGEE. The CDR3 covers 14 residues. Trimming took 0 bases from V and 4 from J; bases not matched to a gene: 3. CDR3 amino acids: CASSLGQGATEAFF. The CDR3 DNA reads TGTGCCAGCAGCTTGGGACAGGGTGCCACTGAAGCTTTCTTT.

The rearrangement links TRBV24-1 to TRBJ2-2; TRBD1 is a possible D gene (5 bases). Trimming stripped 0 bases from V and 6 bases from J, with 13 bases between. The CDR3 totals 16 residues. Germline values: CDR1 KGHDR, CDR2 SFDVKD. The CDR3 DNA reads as TGTGCCACCAGTGATTTGAGGGGAAGGGTGGCCGGGGAGCTGTTTTTT. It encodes CATSDLRGRVAGELFF.

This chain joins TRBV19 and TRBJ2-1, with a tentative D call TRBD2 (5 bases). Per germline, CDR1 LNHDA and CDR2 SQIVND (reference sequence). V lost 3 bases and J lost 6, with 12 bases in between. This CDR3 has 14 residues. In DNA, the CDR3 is TGTGCCAGTAGTATTGCGCGGGTTGGCAATGAGCAGTTCTTC. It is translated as CASSIARVGNEQFF.

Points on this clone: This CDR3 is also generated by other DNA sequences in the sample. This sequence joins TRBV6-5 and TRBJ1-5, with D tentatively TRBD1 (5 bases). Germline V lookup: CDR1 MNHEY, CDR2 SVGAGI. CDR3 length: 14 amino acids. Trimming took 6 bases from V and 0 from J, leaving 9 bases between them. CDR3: CASSRQISNQPQHF. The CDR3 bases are TGTGCCAGCAGCCGACAGATTAGCAATCAGCCCCAGCATTTT.

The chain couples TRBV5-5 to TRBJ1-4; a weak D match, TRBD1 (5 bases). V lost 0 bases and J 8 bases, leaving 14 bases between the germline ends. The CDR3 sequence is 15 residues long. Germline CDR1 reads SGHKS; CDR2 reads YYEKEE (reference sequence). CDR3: CASSLGAAGGEKLFF. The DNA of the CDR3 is TGTGCCAGCAGCTTGGGTGCAGCTGGGGGAGAAAAACTGTTTTTT.

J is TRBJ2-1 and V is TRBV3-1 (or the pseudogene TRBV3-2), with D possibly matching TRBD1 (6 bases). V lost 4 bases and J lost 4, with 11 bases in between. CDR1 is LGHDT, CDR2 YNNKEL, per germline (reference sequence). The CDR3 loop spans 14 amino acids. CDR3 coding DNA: TGTGCCAGCAGCCTGCAACAGGGTTACAATGAGCAGTTCTTC. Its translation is CASSLQQGYNEQFF.

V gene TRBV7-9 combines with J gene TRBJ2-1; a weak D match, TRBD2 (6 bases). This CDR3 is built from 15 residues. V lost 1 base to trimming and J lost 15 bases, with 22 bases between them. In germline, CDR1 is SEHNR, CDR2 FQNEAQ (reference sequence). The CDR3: CASSLGDLRGTSPFF. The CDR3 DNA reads TGTGCCAGCAGCTTAGGTGATTTGCGGGGCACATCTCCGTTCTTC.

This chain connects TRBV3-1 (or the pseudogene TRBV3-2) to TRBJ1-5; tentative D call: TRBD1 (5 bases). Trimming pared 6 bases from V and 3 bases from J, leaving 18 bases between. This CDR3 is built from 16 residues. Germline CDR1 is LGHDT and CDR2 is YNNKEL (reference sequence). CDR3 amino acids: CASRHRRAGPNQPQHF. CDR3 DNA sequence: TGTGCCAGCAGACACCGACGGGCAGGGCCCAATCAGCCCCAGCATTTT.

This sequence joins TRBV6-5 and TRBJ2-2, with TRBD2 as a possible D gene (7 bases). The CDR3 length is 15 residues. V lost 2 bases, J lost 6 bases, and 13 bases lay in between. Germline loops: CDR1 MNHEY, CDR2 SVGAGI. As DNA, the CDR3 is TGTGCCAGCAGTTACGGTCGGGGGGCTGCCGGGGAGCTGTTTTTT. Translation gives CASSYGRGAAGELFF.

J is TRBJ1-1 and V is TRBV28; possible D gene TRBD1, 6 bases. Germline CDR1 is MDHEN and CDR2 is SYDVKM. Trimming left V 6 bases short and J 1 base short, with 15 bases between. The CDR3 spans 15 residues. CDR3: CASRETGRENTEAFF. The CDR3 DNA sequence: TGTGCCAGCAGGGAGACAGGACGGGAGAACACTGAAGCTTTCTTT.

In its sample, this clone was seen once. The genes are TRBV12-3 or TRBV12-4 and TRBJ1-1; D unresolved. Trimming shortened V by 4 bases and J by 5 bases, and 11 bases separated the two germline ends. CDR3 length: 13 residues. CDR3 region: CASSWAGRTEAFF. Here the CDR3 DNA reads TGTGCCAGCAGTTGGGCCGGGCGGACTGAAGCTTTCTTT.

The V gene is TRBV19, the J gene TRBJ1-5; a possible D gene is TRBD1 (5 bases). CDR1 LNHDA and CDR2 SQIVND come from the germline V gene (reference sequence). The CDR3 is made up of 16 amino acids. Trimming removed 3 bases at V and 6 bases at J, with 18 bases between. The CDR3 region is CASSIGWQGYLQPQHF. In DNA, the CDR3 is TGTGCCAGTAGTATCGGGTGGCAGGGCTATCTTCAGCCCCAGCATTTT. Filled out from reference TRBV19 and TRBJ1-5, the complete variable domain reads DGGITQSPKYLFRKEGQNVTLSCEQNLNHDAMYWYRQDPGQGLRLIYYSQIVNDFQKGDIAEGYSVSREKKESFPLTVTSAQKNPTAFYLCASSIGWQGYLQPQHFGDGTRLSIL.

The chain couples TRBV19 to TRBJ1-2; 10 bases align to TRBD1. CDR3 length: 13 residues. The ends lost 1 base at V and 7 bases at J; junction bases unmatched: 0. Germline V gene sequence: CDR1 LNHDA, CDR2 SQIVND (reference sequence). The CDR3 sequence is CASSIGDRGGYTF. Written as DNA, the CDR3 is TGTGCCAGTAGTATAGGGGACAGGGGTGGCTACACCTTC. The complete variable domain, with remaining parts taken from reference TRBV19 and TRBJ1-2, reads DGGITQSPKYLFRKEGQNVTLSCEQNLNHDAMYWYRQDPGQGLRLIYYSQIVNDFQKGDIAEGYSVSREKKESFPLTVTSAQKNPTAFYLCASSIGDRGGYTFGSGTRLTVV.

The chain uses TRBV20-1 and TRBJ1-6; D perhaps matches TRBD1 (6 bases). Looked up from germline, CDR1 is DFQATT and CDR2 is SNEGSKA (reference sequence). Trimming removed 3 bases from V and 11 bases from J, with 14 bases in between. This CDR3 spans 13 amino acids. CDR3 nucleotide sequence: TGCAGTGCTAGTCTAACAGGGAGTGCACCCCTCCACTTT. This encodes CSASLTGSAPLHF.

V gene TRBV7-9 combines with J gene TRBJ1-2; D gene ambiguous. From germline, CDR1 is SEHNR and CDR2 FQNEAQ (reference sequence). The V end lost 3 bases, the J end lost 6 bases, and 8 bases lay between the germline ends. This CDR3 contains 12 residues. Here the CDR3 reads CASSFQAHGYTF. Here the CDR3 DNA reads TGTGCCAGCAGCTTCCAGGCCCATGGCTACACCTTC.

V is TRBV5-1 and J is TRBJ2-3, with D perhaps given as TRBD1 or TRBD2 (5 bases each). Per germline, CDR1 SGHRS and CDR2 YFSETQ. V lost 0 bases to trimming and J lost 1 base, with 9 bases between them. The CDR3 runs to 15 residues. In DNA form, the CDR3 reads TGCGCCAGCAGCTTGGCGGGACCCGGCACAGATACGCAGTATTTT. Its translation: CASSLAGPGTDTQYF.

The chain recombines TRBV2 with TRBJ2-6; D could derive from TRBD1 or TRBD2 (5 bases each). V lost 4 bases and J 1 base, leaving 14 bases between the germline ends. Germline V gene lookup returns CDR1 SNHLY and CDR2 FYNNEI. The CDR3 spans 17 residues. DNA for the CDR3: TGTGCCAGCAGTGCTCCGCTAGGGACGTCTGGGGCCAACGTCCTGACTTTC. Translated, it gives CASSAPLGTSGANVLTF.

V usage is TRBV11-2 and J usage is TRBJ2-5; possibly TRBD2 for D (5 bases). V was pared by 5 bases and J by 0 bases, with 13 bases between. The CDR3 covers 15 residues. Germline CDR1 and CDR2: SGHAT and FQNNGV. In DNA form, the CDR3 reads TGTGCCAGCAGCCCCCAAACCGGGAACCAAGAGACCCAGTACTTC. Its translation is CASSPQTGNQETQYF.

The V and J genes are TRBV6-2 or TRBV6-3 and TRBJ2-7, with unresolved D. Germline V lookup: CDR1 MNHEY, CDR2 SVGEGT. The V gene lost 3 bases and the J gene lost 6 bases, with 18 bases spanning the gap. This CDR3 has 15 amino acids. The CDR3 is CASSYLGPDRGEQYF. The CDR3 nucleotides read TGTGCCAGCAGTTATCTTGGGCCCGACCGCGGCGAGCAGTACTTC.

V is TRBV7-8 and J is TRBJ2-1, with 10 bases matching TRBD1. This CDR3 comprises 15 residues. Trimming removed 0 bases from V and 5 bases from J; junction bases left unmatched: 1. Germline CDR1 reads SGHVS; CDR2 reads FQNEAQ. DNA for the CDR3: TGTGCCAGCAGCTTAGCGGGACAGGGGAACAATGAGCAGTTCTTC. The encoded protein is CASSLAGQGNNEQFF.

CDR3 sequence (DNA): TGCGCCAGCAGCTTGCAGGGGGCCTCCTACAATGAGCAGTTCTTC. Its protein is CASSLQGASYNEQFF. The chain has TRBV5-1 and TRBJ2-1, with 8 bases matching TRBD1. Germline V lookup: CDR1 SGHRS, CDR2 YFSETQ. CDR3 size: 15 residues. V shed 1 base and J 0 bases; nucleotides not matched to a gene: 0.

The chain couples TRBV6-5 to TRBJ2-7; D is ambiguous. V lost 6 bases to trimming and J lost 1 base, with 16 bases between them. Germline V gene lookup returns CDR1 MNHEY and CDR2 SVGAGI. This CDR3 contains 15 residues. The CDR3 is CASSDPDAGSYEQYF. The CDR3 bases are TGTGCCAGCAGCGACCCAGACGCCGGGTCCTACGAGCAGTACTTC.

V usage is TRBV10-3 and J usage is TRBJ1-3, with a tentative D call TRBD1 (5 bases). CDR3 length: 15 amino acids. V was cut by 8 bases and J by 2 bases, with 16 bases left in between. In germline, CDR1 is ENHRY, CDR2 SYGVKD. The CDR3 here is CAIGGTGDAGNTIYF. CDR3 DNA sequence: TGTGCCATCGGAGGTACAGGCGATGCTGGAAACACCATATATTTT.

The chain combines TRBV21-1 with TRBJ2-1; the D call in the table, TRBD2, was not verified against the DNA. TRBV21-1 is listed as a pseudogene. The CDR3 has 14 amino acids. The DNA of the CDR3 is TGTGCCACCACGGGACTAGCGGAGTACAATGAGCAGTTCTTC. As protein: CATTGLAEYNEQFF.

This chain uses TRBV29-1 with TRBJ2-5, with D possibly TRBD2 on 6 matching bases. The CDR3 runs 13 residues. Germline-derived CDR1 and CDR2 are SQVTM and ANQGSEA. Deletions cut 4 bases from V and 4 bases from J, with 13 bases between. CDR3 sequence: CSVGRTGGETQYF. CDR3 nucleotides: TGCAGCGTTGGCAGGACCGGGGGAGAGACCCAGTACTTC.

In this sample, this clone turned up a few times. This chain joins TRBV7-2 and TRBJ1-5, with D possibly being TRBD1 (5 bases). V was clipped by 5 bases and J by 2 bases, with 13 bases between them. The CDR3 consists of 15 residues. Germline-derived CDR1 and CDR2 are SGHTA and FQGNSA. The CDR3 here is CASSPSGGGNQPQHF. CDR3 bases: TGTGCCAGCAGCCCCTCGGGGGGGGGCAATCAGCCCCAGCATTTT. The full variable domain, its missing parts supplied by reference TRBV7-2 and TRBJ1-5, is GAGVSQSPSNKVTEKGKDVELRCDPISGHTALYWYRQSLGQGLEFLIYFQGNSAPDKSGLPSDRFSAERTGGSVSTLTIQRTQQEDSAVYLCASSPSGGGNQPQHFGDGTRLSIL.

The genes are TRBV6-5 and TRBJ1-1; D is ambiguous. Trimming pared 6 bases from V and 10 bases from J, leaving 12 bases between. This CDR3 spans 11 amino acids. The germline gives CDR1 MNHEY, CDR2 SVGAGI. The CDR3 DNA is TGTGCCAGCAGCCAAGGGCGTAGAGCTTTCTTT. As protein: CASSQGRRAFF.